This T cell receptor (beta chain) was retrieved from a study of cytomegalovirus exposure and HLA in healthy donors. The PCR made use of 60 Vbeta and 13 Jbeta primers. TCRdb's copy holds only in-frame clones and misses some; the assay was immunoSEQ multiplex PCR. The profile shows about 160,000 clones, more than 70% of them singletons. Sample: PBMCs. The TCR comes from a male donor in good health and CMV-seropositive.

The CDR3 here is CASSAYRGSYEQYF. The CDR3 DNA follows: TGTGCCAGCAGCGCCTACAGGGGGTCCTACGAGCAGTACTTC. The rearrangement joins TRBV11-3 to TRBJ2-7, with 8 bases aligning to TRBD1. Trimming removed 5 bases from V and 1 base from J; junction bases left unmatched: 4. This CDR3 contains 14 residues. Germline-derived CDR1 and CDR2 are SGHNT and YENEEA.